The source of this T cell receptor (beta chain) is a study of blood T cell repertoires in COVID-19. On the study more broadly: From the United States, Italy and Spain came samples of acute and convalescent COVID-19. PBMCs, B-cell-depleted T cells, or T cells were the source of the cDNA or gDNA that made up the material.

The CDR3 covers 13 residues. Trimming removed 4 bases from V and 1 base from J, with 9 bases in between. Germline V lookup: CDR1 SGHRS, CDR2 YFSETQ. As handled by the study authors: Estimation of nucleated cell counts was performed using reference gene primer amplification. Clones were sequenced by immunoSEQ multiplex PCR, and TCRdb holds only the in-frame ones, with some missing. V, J and clone size were drawn from that table, and D and trimming were deduced from the DNA. The table shows under 450,000 clones, with roughly four fifths occurring only once. The rearrangement joins TRBV5-1 to TRBJ2-7; D is unresolved. The sequenced sample was peripheral blood. The clonotype originates from a human donor with acute or convalescent COVID-19. The donor label of this sample is uncertain. CDR3 coding DNA: TGCGCCAGCAGCATTGACTGGTCCTACGAGCAGTACTTC. Protein sequence: CASSIDWSYEQYF. Full variable domain (missing parts from reference TRBV5-1 and TRBJ2-7): KAGVTQTPRYLIKTRGQQVTLSCSPISGHRSVSWYQQTPGQGLQFLFEYFSETQRNKGNFPGRFSGRQFSNSRSEMNVSTLELGDSALYLCASSIDWSYEQYFGPGTRLTVT.